What follows is one T cell receptor (beta chain) and its context. Germline lookup yields CDR1 MDHEN and CDR2 SYDVKM. The CDR3 is made up of 18 amino acids. V dropped 6 bases and J dropped 3; count of bases not matched to a gene: 17. The sample is drawn from a study of graft-versus-host responses after intestinal transplantation. Produced via immunoSEQ multiplex PCR; TCRdb's table is partial and in-frame only. The sample shows approximately 32,000 clones, 90% to 95% of them seen only once. The genes are TRBV28 and TRBJ2-3, with TRBD1 identical over 8 bases. This sequence originates from a human patient who received an intestinal transplant, so some T cells may come from the graft donor. The specimen comprised PBMCs, sampled 16 days after intestinal transplant. The CDR3 reads CASSLTRDRFKVTDTQYF. The CDR3 DNA reads TGTGCCAGCAGCCTGACCCGGGACAGGTTTAAGGTGACAGATACGCAGTATTTT.